Here is one TCR beta chain with its context. This specimen comes from a study of blood T cell repertoires in COVID-19. Study overall: Collection of acute and convalescent COVID-19 samples took place in the United States, Italy and Spain. PBMCs, B-cell-depleted T cells, or T cells provided the cDNA or gDNA that made up the material.

Produced via immunoSEQ multiplex PCR; TCRdb's table is partial and in-frame only. The table lists some 63,000 clones, about 80% of them singletons, with 32% in the top ten. The CDR3 runs 15 residues. With 4 bases clipped from V and 3 bases from J, the junction kept 3 bases outside the gene matches. Germline V gene lookup returns CDR1 SGHTA and CDR2 FQGNSA. The TCR originated in a human donor in a cohort sampled during active COVID-19. What was sequenced was peripheral blood. The rearrangement uses TRBV7-2 and TRBJ1-5; the match to TRBD1 covers 10 bases. The CDR3 DNA sequence: TGTGCCAGCAGCTCTGACAGGGGGCCCAATCAGCCCCAGCATTTT. Its translation: CASSSDRGPNQPQHF.